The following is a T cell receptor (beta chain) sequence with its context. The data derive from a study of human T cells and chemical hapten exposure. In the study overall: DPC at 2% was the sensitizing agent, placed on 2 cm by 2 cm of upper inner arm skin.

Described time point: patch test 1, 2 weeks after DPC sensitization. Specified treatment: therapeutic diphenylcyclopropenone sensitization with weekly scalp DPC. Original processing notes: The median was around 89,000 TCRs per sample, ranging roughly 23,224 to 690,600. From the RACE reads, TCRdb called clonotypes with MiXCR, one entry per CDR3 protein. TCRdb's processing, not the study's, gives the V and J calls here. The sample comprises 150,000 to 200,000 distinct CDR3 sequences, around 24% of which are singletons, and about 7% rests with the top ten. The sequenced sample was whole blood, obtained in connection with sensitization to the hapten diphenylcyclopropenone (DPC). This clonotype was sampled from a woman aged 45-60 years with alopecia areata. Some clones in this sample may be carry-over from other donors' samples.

CDR3 amino acids: CSARDWDRSMDHQETQYF. Written as DNA, the CDR3 is TGCAGTGCTAGAGATTGGGACAGGTCTATGGATCACCAAGAGACCCAGTACTTC. This sequence joins TRBV20-1 and TRBJ2-5; 8 bases agree with TRBD1. Trimming took 0 bases from V and 0 from J; bases not matched to a gene: 12. The CDR3 contains 18 residues. Per the germline V gene, CDR1 is DFQATT and CDR2 is SNEGSKA (reference sequence).